This T cell receptor beta chain appears in the sequencing data of a study of cytomegalovirus exposure and HLA in healthy donors. The PCR was carried out with 60 Vbeta primers and 13 Jbeta primers. The assay was immunoSEQ multiplex PCR, and TCRdb's table has in-frame clones only and misses some. The sample holds over 150,000 clones, around 79% seen once. Study-wide findings and caveats: In an earlier analysis, most TCR beta V segments were productive about 87% or about 30% of the time.

In regard to this clone: Its matching antigen is unknown.

Germline V gives CDR1 KGHSH, CDR2 LQKENI. This CDR3 comprises 16 residues. The V segment lost 2 bases and the J segment 10 bases; nucleotides outside the gene matches: 13. The TCR was taken from a man between 25 and 39 years old in good health and CMV-seropositive. The sample was PBMCs. The chain has TRBV18 and TRBJ2-5, with 10 bases that match TRBD2. In nucleotides, the CDR3 is TGTGCCAGCTCACCAAATGTTCGGACTAGCGGAGGGGACCAGTACTTC. Its translation: CASSPNVRTSGGDQYF.